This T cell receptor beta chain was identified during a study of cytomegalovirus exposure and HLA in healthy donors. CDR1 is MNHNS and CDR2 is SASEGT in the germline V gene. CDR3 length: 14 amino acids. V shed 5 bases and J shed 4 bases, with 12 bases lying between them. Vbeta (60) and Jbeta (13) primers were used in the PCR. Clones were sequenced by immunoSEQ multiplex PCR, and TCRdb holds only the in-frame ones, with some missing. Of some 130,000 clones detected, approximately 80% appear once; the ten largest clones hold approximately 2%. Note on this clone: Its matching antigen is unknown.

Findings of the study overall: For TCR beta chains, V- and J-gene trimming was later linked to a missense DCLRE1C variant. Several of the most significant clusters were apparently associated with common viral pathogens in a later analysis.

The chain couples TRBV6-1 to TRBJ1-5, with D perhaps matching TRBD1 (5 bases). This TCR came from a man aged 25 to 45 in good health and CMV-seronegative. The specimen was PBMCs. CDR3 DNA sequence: TGTGCCAGCAGTCCGGGCAGGGCGAATCAGCCCCAGCATTTT. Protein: CASSPGRANQPQHF.